This T cell receptor (beta chain) was sequenced for a study of shared clonotypes between healthy human individuals. CD8 cells regarded as naive lacked CD45RO, were positively chosen for CCR7, and omitted terminally differentiated effector memory CD45RA+ cells. There are 17 residues in the CDR3. From germline, CDR1 is SGHKS and CDR2 YYEKEE (reference sequence). Trimming removed 2 bases at V and 7 bases at J, with 24 bases between. Study results and limitations: Clonotypes shared by all four sorted-subset donors had higher generation probabilities than non-shared clonotypes. Estimated clonotype richness was generally higher in naive than memory subsets.

Sequencing was performed with immunoSEQ multiplex PCR; in TCRdb, only in-frame clones are kept and a portion is missing. The sample has more than 550,000 clones, roughly nine tenths seen once. In its sample, this clone was seen once. Its matching antigen is unknown. This chain uses TRBV5-5 with TRBJ1-2; D is perhaps TRBD1 (5 bases). The sample consisted of naive CD8+ T cells sorted from blood. The source of this sequence is a man aged 25-45 years in good health. DNA of the CDR3: TGTGCCAGCAGCTTCTCGCCCCCAGGGACTGACGTCTTTGGCTACACCTTC. Its translation: CASSFSPPGTDVFGYTF.